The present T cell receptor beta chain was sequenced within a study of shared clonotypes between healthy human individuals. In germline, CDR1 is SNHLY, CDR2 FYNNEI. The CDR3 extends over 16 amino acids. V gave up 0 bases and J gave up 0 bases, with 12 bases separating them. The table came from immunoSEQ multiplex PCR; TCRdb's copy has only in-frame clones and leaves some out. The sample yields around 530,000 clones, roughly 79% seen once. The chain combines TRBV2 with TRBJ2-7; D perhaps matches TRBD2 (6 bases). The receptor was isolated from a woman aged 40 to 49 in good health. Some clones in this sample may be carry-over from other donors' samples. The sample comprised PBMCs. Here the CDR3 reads CASSEALLAFSYEQYF. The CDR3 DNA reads TGTGCCAGCAGTGAAGCGCTTCTAGCGTTCTCCTACGAGCAGTACTTC.